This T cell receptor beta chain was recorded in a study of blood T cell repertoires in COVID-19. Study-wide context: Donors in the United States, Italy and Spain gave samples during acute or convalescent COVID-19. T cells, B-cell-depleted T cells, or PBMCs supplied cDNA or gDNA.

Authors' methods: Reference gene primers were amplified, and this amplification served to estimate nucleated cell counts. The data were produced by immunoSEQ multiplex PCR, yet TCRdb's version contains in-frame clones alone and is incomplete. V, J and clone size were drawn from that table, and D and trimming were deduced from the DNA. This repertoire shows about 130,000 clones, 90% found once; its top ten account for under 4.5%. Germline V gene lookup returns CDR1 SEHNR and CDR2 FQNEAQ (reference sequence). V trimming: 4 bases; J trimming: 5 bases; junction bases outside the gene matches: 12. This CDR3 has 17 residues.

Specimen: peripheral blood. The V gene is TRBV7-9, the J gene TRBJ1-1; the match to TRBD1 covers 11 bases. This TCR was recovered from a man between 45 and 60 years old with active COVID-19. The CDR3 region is CASSSFLGGQGDTEAFF. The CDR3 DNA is TGTGCCAGCAGCTCCTTTTTGGGGGGACAGGGGGATACTGAAGCTTTCTTT.